Following are 18 T cell receptor beta chains from one sample sequenced in a study of blood T cell repertoires in COVID-19. Sequencing was performed with immunoSEQ multiplex PCR; in TCRdb, only in-frame clones are kept and a portion is missing. The sample carries some 180,000 clones, about 76% recorded once. The sequenced sample consisted of peripheral blood. The source is a woman aged 50 to 65 with active or convalescent COVID-19.

This sequence joins TRBV7-2 and TRBJ1-5, with D uncertain. CDR1 is SGHTA, CDR2 FQGNSA, per germline. The ends were cut back, 2 bases at V and 3 bases at J, with 11 bases in the middle. CDR3 length: 15 amino acids. DNA for the CDR3: TGTGCCAGCAGCTTATGGAGGCAGAACAATCAGCCCCAGCATTTT. Translating it yields CASSLWRQNNQPQHF.

The chain carries TRBV6-6 and TRBJ2-1, with 8 bases identical to TRBD2. The germline gives CDR1 MNHNY, CDR2 SVGAGI (reference sequence). V was clipped by 0 bases and J by 7 bases; unmatched bases: 5. CDR3 length: 15 amino acids. CDR3 bases: TGTGCCAGCAGTTACTCTACGGGGGGGCTGAATGAGCAGTTCTTC. Protein product: CASSYSTGGLNEQFF.

The J gene is TRBJ2-5, the V gene TRBV30; maybe TRBD2 (5 bases). V lost 0 bases, J lost 4 bases, and 9 bases lay in between. The germline CDR1 and CDR2 sequences are GTSNPN and SVGIG (reference sequence). CDR3 length equals 13 residues. Written as DNA, the CDR3 is TGTGCCTGGAGTGTACATGGAGGAGAGACCCAGTACTTC. The encoded protein is CAWSVHGGETQYF.

This rearrangement joins TRBV29-1 to TRBJ2-5; 8 nucleotides line up with TRBD1. The germline gives CDR1 SQVTM, CDR2 ANQGSEA. CDR3 size: 13 residues. J lost 4 bases, V lost 7 bases, and 8 bases had no gene match. DNA of the CDR3: TGCAGCGCTGGACAGGGCAGGGGAGAGACCCAGTACTTC. This codes for CSAGQGRGETQYF.

This clone was detected only a few times. DNA of the CDR3: TGTGCCAGCAGCCCCAGCGGGGGGGCGAGCACCGGGGAGCTGTTTTTT. It yields the protein CASSPSGGASTGELFF. This rearrangement joins TRBV11-3 to TRBJ2-2, with 10 bases aligning to TRBD2. Germline lookup yields CDR1 SGHNT and CDR2 YENEEA. V lost 5 bases to trimming and J lost 4 bases; unmatched junction nucleotides: 7. The CDR3 length is 16 residues.

This clone was picked up a small number of times. This chain joins TRBV6-1 and TRBJ1-6; 7 bases align to TRBD1. There are 18 residues in the CDR3. V was clipped by 0 bases and J by 6 bases; unmatched bases: 11. CDR1 and CDR2 (germline): MNHNS, SASEGT. The CDR3 DNA is TGTGCCAGCAGTGAAGCCGGTGGGACAGCCCTCGCTAATTCACCCCTCCACTTT. Amino acids: CASSEAGGTALANSPLHF.

This chain joins TRBV5-6 and TRBJ1-4, with TRBD1 identical over 9 bases. The CDR3 contains 17 residues. V lost 3 bases to trimming and J lost 3 bases; unmatched junction nucleotides: 9. Germline V gene lookup returns CDR1 SGHDT and CDR2 YYEEEE. CDR3: CASSSSRDRAPNEKLFF. The CDR3 DNA sequence: TGTGCCAGCAGCTCGTCCCGGGACAGGGCACCTAATGAAAAACTGTTTTTT.

This rearrangement joins TRBV4-3 to TRBJ1-5, with D maybe TRBD1 (5 bases). The germline V gene has CDR1 LGHNA and CDR2 YSLEER. The V gene lost 1 base and the J gene lost 4 bases, with 14 bases spanning the gap. The CDR3 extends over 16 amino acids. The CDR3 here is CASSQGRGVPNQPQHF. In DNA form, the CDR3 reads TGCGCCAGCAGCCAAGGCCGGGGGGTTCCAAATCAGCCCCAGCATTTT.

V is TRBV12-5 and J is TRBJ1-1; TRBD1 agrees at 7 bases. The CDR3 has 16 residues. V shed 7 bases and J 6 bases; nucleotides not matched to a gene: 17. Germline V CDR1 and CDR2: LGHNT, FRNRAP. For the CDR3, the DNA is TGTGCTAGTGACCCCCCAGGGGGATTCTTCTCATCTGAAGCTTTCTTT. Protein: CASDPPGGFFSSEAFF. The complete variable domain, with remaining parts taken from reference TRBV12-5 and TRBJ1-1, reads DARVTQTPRHKVTEMGQEVTMRCQPILGHNTVFWYRQTMMQGLELLAYFRNRAPLDDSGMPKDRFSAEMPDATLATLKIQPSEPRDSAVYFCASDPPGGFFSSEAFFGQGTRLTVV.

This chain uses TRBV6-2 or TRBV6-3 with TRBJ2-5, with D perhaps matching TRBD2 (6 bases). This CDR3 is built from 14 residues. The V gene lost 2 bases and the J gene lost 6 bases, with 13 bases spanning the gap. Germline assignment: CDR1 MNHEY and CDR2 SVGEGT. The CDR3 coding sequence is TGTGCCAGCAGTTACGGAGCGGGTCAGCAGACCCAGTACTTC. Its protein product is CASSYGAGQQTQYF.

The chain recombines TRBV19 with TRBJ1-2; D ambiguous. V was trimmed by 3 bases and J by 2 bases, leaving 13 bases between them. Germline V gives CDR1 LNHDA, CDR2 SQIVND (reference sequence). The CDR3 spans 15 residues. As DNA, the CDR3 is TGTGCCAGTAGTATCTACAGCCCGCAAAACTATGGCTACACCTTC. Protein sequence: CASSIYSPQNYGYTF.

This clone showed up just a few times. The DNA of the CDR3 is TGTGCCAGTAGTATGGCTCGACTGTCCGCCTATAAGGACTACACCTTC. Its protein product is CASSMARLSAYKDYTF. This sequence joins TRBV19 and TRBJ1-2, with D hard to call. The V end lost 3 bases, the J end lost 10 bases, and 24 bases lay between the germline ends. Per germline, CDR1 LNHDA and CDR2 SQIVND (reference sequence). The CDR3 extends over 16 amino acids. The full variable domain, completed using reference TRBV19 and TRBJ1-2, is DGGITQSPKYLFRKEGQNVTLSCEQNLNHDAMYWYRQDPGQGLRLIYYSQIVNDFQKGDIAEGYSVSREKKESFPLTVTSAQKNPTAFYLCASSMARLSAYKDYTFGSGTRLTVV.

This sequence joins TRBV30 and TRBJ1-2; 8 bases match TRBD1. The J segment lost 8 bases and the V segment lost 1 base, leaving 12 bases of the junction unmatched. CDR3 length: 15 amino acids. CDR1 and CDR2 from the germline V gene are GTSNPN and SVGIG (reference sequence). The DNA of the CDR3 is TGTGCCTGGAGTGACGCAGGGGGCAGGTATCGGGGCTACACCTTC. This encodes CAWSDAGGRYRGYTF.

Only one count was recorded for this clone. This chain connects TRBV30 to TRBJ2-7, with 7 bases identical to TRBD1. V shed 7 bases, J shed 4 bases, and the junction held 10 bases outside the gene matches. Germline CDR1 is GTSNPN and CDR2 is SVGIG (reference sequence). This CDR3 region has 13 residues. CDR3 sequence reads: CALLPTGLYEQYF. CDR3 coding DNA: TGTGCCTTACTTCCGACAGGGTTGTACGAGCAGTACTTC.

The rearrangement links TRBV2 to TRBJ1-2; D is undetermined. This CDR3 region has 15 residues. V lost 7 bases and J lost 1, with 16 bases in between. CDR1 is SNHLY, CDR2 FYNNEI, per germline. CDR3 in amino acids: CASIKDRDFNYGYTF. The CDR3 region has the DNA TGTGCCAGCATCAAAGACCGAGACTTTAACTATGGCTACACCTTC.

The chain couples TRBV3-1 (or the pseudogene TRBV3-2) to TRBJ1-3; D is unclear. V was cut by 6 bases and J by 2 bases, with 14 bases left in between. The CDR3 runs to 15 residues. Germline CDR1 LGHDT, CDR2 YNNKEL (reference sequence). CDR3 DNA sequence: TGTGCCAGCAGACGTTGGCATGATCCTGGAAACACCATATATTTT. It encodes CASRRWHDPGNTIYF.

V is TRBV6-4 and J is TRBJ2-2; maybe TRBD1 (7 bases). V gave up 6 bases and J gave up 2 bases, with 16 bases separating them. Germline V lookup: CDR1 MRHNA, CDR2 SNTAGT. The CDR3 has 16 amino acids. CDR3 in DNA: TGTGCCAGCAGCCCTCAGGGGGGCGACAACACCGGGGAGCTGTTTTTT. It yields the protein CASSPQGGDNTGELFF.

The chain carries TRBV27 and TRBJ1-5, with D maybe TRBD1 (5 bases). From germline, CDR1 is MNHEY and CDR2 SMNVEV (reference sequence). The CDR3 extends over 15 amino acids. V lost 8 bases to trimming and J lost 1 base, with 15 bases between them. CDR3 DNA sequence: TGTGCCAGCCGCTTCGGGGGTTCCAGCAATCAGCCCCAGCATTTT. Translated: CASRFGGSSNQPQHF.